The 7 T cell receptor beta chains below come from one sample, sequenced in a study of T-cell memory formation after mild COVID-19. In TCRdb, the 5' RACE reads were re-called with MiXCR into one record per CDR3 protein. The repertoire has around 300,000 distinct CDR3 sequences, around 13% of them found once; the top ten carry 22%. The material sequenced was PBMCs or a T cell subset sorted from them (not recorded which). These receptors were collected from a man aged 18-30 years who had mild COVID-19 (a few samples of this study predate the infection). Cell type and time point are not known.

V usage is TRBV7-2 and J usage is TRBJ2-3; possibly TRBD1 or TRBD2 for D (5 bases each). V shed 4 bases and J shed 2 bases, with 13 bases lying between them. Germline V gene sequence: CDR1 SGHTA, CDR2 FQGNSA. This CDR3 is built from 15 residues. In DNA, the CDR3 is TGTGCCAGCAGCTCTCCAGAGGGGACCACAGATACGCAGTATTTT. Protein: CASSSPEGTTDTQYF.

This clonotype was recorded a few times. CDR3 amino acids: CASRPDRGRGYTF. The CDR3 nucleotides read TGTGCCAGCAGGCCGGACAGGGGGCGAGGCTACACCTTC. This rearrangement joins TRBV7-9 to TRBJ1-2; TRBD1 matches 11 bases. The CDR3 loop spans 13 amino acids. J was trimmed by 8 bases and V by 6 bases; bases with no gene match: 5. Per the germline V gene, CDR1 is SEHNR and CDR2 is FQNEAQ (reference sequence).

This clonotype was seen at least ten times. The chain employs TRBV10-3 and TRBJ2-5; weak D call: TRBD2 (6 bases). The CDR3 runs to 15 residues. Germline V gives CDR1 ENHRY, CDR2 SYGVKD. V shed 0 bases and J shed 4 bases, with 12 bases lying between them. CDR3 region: CAISESTGVGETQYF. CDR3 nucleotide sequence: TGTGCCATCAGTGAGTCGACGGGGGTGGGAGAGACCCAGTACTTC.

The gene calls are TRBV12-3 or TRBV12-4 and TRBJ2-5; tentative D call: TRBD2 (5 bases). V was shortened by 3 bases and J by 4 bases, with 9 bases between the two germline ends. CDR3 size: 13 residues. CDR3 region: CASSFPGTETQYF. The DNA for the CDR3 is TGTGCCAGCAGTTTTCCGGGAACAGAGACCCAGTACTTC.

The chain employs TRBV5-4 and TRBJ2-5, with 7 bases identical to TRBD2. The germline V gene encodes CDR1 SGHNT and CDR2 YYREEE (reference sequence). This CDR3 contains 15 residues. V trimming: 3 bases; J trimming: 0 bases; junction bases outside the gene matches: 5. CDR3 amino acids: CASSSQRGDQETQYF. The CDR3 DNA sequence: TGTGCCAGCAGCTCACAGCGGGGCGACCAAGAGACCCAGTACTTC.

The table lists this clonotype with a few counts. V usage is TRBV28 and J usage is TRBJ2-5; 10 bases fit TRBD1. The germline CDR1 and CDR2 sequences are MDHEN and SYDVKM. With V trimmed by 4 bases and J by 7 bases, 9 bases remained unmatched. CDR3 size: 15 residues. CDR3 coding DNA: TGTGCCAGCAGTTCCCCGGGACAGGGGATGCGGACCCAGTACTTC. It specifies CASSSPGQGMRTQYF.

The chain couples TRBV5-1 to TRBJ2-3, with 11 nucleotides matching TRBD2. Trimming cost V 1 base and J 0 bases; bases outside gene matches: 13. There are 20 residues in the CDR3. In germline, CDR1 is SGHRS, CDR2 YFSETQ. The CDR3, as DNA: TGCGCCAGCAGCTTGTTAGGACTAGCGGGCTCCACGAAAAGCACAGATACGCAGTATTTT. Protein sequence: CASSLLGLAGSTKSTDTQYF.